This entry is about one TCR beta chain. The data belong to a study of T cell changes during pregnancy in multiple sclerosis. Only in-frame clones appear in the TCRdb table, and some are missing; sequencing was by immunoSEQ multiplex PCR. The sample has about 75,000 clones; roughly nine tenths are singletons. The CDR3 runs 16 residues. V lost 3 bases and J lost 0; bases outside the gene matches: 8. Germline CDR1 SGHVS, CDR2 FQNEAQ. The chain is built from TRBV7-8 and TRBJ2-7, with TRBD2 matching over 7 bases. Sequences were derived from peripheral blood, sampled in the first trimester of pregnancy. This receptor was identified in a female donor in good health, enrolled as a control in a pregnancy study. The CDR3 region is CASSFGGLTSSYEQYF. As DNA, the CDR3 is TGTGCCAGCAGCTTTGGGGGACTAACGAGCTCCTACGAGCAGTACTTC.